Given below is one TCR beta chain in context. Its antigen is unknown. The data belong to a study of cytomegalovirus exposure and HLA in healthy donors. Germline V gene data show CDR1 as MDHEN and CDR2 as SYDVKM. This CDR3 has 17 residues. Trimming stripped 2 bases from V and 0 bases from J, with 11 bases between. PCR primers comprised 60 Vbeta and 13 Jbeta primers. Some clones are missing from TCRdb's copy, which holds only in-frame ones; the method was immunoSEQ multiplex PCR. Of some 100,000 clones listed, around three quarters were seen once; the top ten hold roughly 4.5%. Points from the study as a whole: Association of roughly 17,000 TCR beta sequences with HLA alleles was found at 0.05 false discovery rate in a later analysis. Certain sequence variants were highly shared and formed a cluster, and this cluster was likely a sequencing artifact. Among TCR beta chains, those listed as cytomegalovirus-associated numbered about 160. Most of the TCR beta V segments (in an earlier analysis) were productive either about 87% or about 30% of the time.

The V call is TRBV28, the J call TRBJ1-6, with a weak D call TRBD1 (6 bases). Sequenced material: PBMCs. The TCR originated in a man in his fifties or sixties in good health and CMV-seropositive. In nucleotides, the CDR3 is TGTGCCAGCAGTTTAGAGCAGGGGAGCTCCTATAATTCACCCCTCCACTTT. Translated: CASSLEQGSSYNSPLHF.